The source of this TCR beta chain is a study of cytomegalovirus exposure and HLA in healthy donors. Study outcomes and limitations: Accurate prediction of most subjects' HLA-A and HLA-B alleles from TCR beta sequences was reported. Later, an analysis found that common viral pathogens appeared to be linked with several of the most significant clusters.

A note on this clone: The antigen remains undetermined.

Primers: 60 Vbeta forward and 13 Jbeta reverse. Using immunoSEQ multiplex PCR, the repertoire was profiled, and TCRdb retains in-frame clones only, with some absent. Of around 90,000 clones listed, 64% are singletons. CDR1 is SGHNT and CDR2 is YYREEE in the germline V gene (reference sequence). V trimming: 1 base; J trimming: 0 bases; junction bases outside the gene matches: 9. The CDR3 spans 19 residues. Material: PBMCs. The chain is built from TRBV5-4 and TRBJ2-6; 8 bases are shared with TRBD1. This receptor was taken from a human donor in good health. In DNA form, the CDR3 reads TGTGCCAGCAGCTTGCCCACGGACAGGGCCTTCTCTGGGGCCAACGTCCTGACTTTC. It is translated as CASSLPTDRAFSGANVLTF.